These 22 T cell receptor beta chains were sequenced from one sample in a study of shared clonotypes between healthy human individuals. Only CD45RO-negative cells positively selected for CCR7 counted as naive CD8 cells, so terminally differentiated effector memory CD45RA+ cells were excluded. Here immunoSEQ multiplex PCR was the method, and the copy in TCRdb shows in-frame clones only, minus some. The sample carries hundreds of thousands of clones, roughly 96% recorded once. The material sequenced was naive CD8+ T cells sorted from blood. These receptors were collected from a young woman in good health.

V and J are TRBV7-3 and TRBJ2-1; 7 nucleotides agree with TRBD2. The junction had 9 bases not matched to a gene; V was cut back by 2 bases and J by 8 bases. From germline, CDR1 is SGHTA and CDR2 FQGTGA. CDR3 length: 15 residues. The DNA for the CDR3 is TGTGCCAGCAGCTTACTAAGCGGGAAATTATATGAGCAGTTCTTC. Amino acid sequence: CASSLLSGKLYEQFF.

The chain uses TRBV7-5 and TRBJ2-7; the table's D call TRBD2 went unverified against the DNA. TRBV7-5 counts as a pseudogene. The CDR3 length is 17 residues. The DNA for the CDR3 is TGTGTCAGAAGCCAAGGTCGTGGAGGAGGGAGGGTAAACGAGCAGTACTTC. Translated: CVRSQGRGGGRVNEQYF.

This chain uses TRBV7-2 with TRBJ2-7; TRBD1 matches 7 bases. CDR3 length equals 14 residues. Trimming cost V 6 bases and J 4 bases; bases outside gene matches: 9. The germline CDR1 and CDR2 sequences are SGHTA and FQGNSA. The CDR3 DNA is TGTGCCAGCAGGTCGCCGGGACAGAGTTACGAGCAGTACTTC. This codes for CASRSPGQSYEQYF.

The chain carries TRBV9 and TRBJ2-3; TRBD2 matches at 8 bases. The CDR3 has 16 residues. CDR1 is SGDLS and CDR2 is YYNGEE in the germline V gene. Trimming took 0 bases from V and 5 from J; bases not matched to a gene: 8. CDR3 loop: CASSVGSSGVGDTQYF. DNA of the CDR3: TGTGCCAGCAGCGTAGGTAGTAGCGGGGTGGGAGATACGCAGTATTTT. Using reference TRBV9 and TRBJ2-3 for the parts outside the CDR3, the full variable domain is DSGVTQTPKHLITATGQRVTLRCSPRSGDLSVYWYQQSLDQGLQFLIQYYNGEERAKGNILERFSAQQFPDLHSELNLSSLELGDSALYFCASSVGSSGVGDTQYFGPGTRLTVL.

This clone is a singleton in its sample. The chain combines TRBV5-8 with TRBJ2-1; 13 bases map to TRBD2. With 4 bases clipped from V and 0 bases from J, the junction kept 10 bases outside the gene matches. The CDR3 is made up of 19 amino acids. The germline V gene has CDR1 SGHTS and CDR2 YDEGEE. The CDR3 loop is CASSPWTSGSLGSYNEQFF. In DNA, the CDR3 is TGTGCCAGCAGCCCGTGGACTAGCGGGAGTTTAGGCTCCTACAATGAGCAGTTCTTC.

This clone was seen a single time. The V gene is TRBV12-5, the J gene TRBJ2-1, with 7 bases fitting TRBD1. J lost 5 bases, V lost 4 bases, and 2 bases had no gene match. CDR1 is LGHNT and CDR2 is FRNRAP in the germline V gene. The CDR3 runs to 13 residues. This CDR3 is CASGSTGDNEQFF. The CDR3 DNA is TGTGCTAGTGGTTCTACAGGGGACAATGAGCAGTTCTTC.

The chain couples TRBV18 to TRBJ2-2; 7 nucleotides match TRBD2. The V and J ends lost 2 bases and 1 base, in that order; junction bases with no gene match: 4. CDR1 and CDR2 (germline): KGHSH, LQKENI. This CDR3 region has 16 residues. The CDR3 DNA follows: TGTGCCAGCTCACCAGCTTTAGCGGGGAACACCGGGGAGCTGTTTTTT. Amino acid sequence: CASSPALAGNTGELFF.

This rearrangement joins TRBV9 to TRBJ1-2; 8 nucleotides match TRBD1. This CDR3 has 14 residues. Germline CDR1 and CDR2: SGDLS and YYNGEE. V was pared by 3 bases and J by 5 bases, with 6 bases of the junction left unmatched. DNA of the CDR3: TGTGCCAGCAGCGGACAGGGGCGGAGGTATGGCTACACCTTC. Encoded protein: CASSGQGRRYGYTF.

The J gene is TRBJ1-1, the V gene TRBV23-1, with D maybe TRBD1 (6 bases). TRBV23-1 is an ORF for which the function is uncertain. The CDR3 has 21 amino acids. Between the trimmed V and J ends, which lost 0 bases and 2 bases, there was a span of 28 bases. As DNA, the CDR3 is TGCGCCAGCAGTCAATCGGCGGGGGGGATCTCCCATTTACAGGGAAACACTGAAGCTTTCTTT. It translates to CASSQSAGGISHLQGNTEAFF.

The chain carries TRBV5-1 and TRBJ2-7; D possibly corresponds to TRBD2 (6 bases). The CDR3 is 13 amino acids. CDR1 SGHRS and CDR2 YFSETQ come from the germline V gene. V was shortened by 5 bases and J by 2 bases, with 11 bases between the two germline ends. CDR3 in amino acids: CASSGGSTYEQYF. The CDR3 nucleotides read TGCGCCAGCAGTGGGGGGTCGACCTACGAGCAGTACTTC.

DNA for the CDR3: TGTGCCAGCACCATCCAGGAGGATTCTAGCACAGATACGCAGTATTTT. Its translation: CASTIQEDSSTDTQYF. The gene calls are TRBV28 and TRBJ2-3, with D possibly matching TRBD2 (5 bases). V was pared by 7 bases and J by 0 bases, with 17 bases between. CDR1 MDHEN and CDR2 SYDVKM come from the germline V gene. CDR3 length: 16 amino acids.

This sequence joins TRBV30 and TRBJ2-4; D gene uncertain. Germline CDR1 reads GTSNPN; CDR2 reads SVGIG (reference sequence). The germline V and J ends were trimmed by 0 bases and 4 bases, with 13 bases remaining between them. This CDR3 is 15 amino acids long. The chain's CDR3 is CAWSVGVGLKNIQYF. CDR3 in DNA: TGTGCCTGGAGTGTTGGGGTCGGCTTGAAAAACATTCAGTACTTC.

This chain connects TRBV9 to TRBJ1-1; D is undetermined. V lost 1 base and J 4 bases, leaving 8 bases between the germline ends. This CDR3 comprises 13 residues. Per the germline V gene, CDR1 is SGDLS and CDR2 is YYNGEE. The CDR3 protein is CASSVNGITEAFF. The CDR3 DNA follows: TGTGCCAGCAGCGTAAACGGGATCACTGAAGCTTTCTTT. The whole variable domain, remainder taken from reference TRBV9 and TRBJ1-1, is DSGVTQTPKHLITATGQRVTLRCSPRSGDLSVYWYQQSLDQGLQFLIQYYNGEERAKGNILERFSAQQFPDLHSELNLSSLELGDSALYFCASSVNGITEAFFGQGTRLTVV.

V is TRBV25-1 and J is TRBJ2-6, with D hard to call. V lost 3 bases to trimming and J lost 4 bases, with 7 bases between them. This CDR3 has 14 residues. Germline-derived CDR1 and CDR2 are MGHDK and SYGVNS. CDR3 loop: CASSEGFGANVLTF. For the CDR3, the DNA is TGTGCCAGCAGTGAGGGTTTCGGGGCCAACGTCCTGACTTTC.

The genes are TRBV11-2 and TRBJ2-3, with 11 bases aligning to TRBD2. The ends lost 5 bases at V and 6 bases at J; junction bases unmatched: 10. In germline, CDR1 is SGHAT, CDR2 FQNNGV. The CDR3 length is 16 residues. CDR3 nucleotide sequence: TGTGCCAGCAGCGGTAAAACTAGCGGGAGAGCTGATACGCAGTATTTT. Its protein product is CASSGKTSGRADTQYF.

The chain employs TRBV18 and TRBJ2-5; D is unresolved. The CDR3 contains 12 residues. Germline V gene data show CDR1 as KGHSH and CDR2 as LQKENI. Trimming cost V 3 bases and J 5 bases, with 7 bases left between them. The CDR3: CASSPSRETQYF. CDR3 nucleotide sequence: TGTGCCAGCTCACCTTCCAGGGAGACCCAGTACTTC.

The V and J genes are TRBV28 and TRBJ2-3; D is possibly TRBD1 (6 bases). With 6 bases removed from V and 2 bases from J, the gap between germline ends came to 18 bases. The CDR3 is made up of 16 amino acids. Germline V CDR1 and CDR2: MDHEN, SYDVKM. CDR3 sequence: CASRISGQRITDTQYF. CDR3 nucleotides: TGTGCCAGCAGAATTTCCGGACAGAGAATCACAGATACGCAGTATTTT.

This chain uses TRBV5-1 with TRBJ2-2, with D perhaps matching TRBD2 (5 bases). CDR1 SGHRS and CDR2 YFSETQ come from the germline V gene. V was pared by 0 bases and J by 3 bases, with 9 bases between. This CDR3 contains 15 residues. CDR3 DNA: TGCGCCAGCAGCTTGGGGGGAGTGGACACCGGGGAGCTGTTTTTT. It specifies CASSLGGVDTGELFF.

In DNA form, the CDR3 reads TGTGCCAGCAGCTTGGTGGCCTCCTACAATGAGCAGTTCTTC. This gives the protein CASSLVASYNEQFF. This chain joins TRBV7-8 and TRBJ2-1; unclear D gene. Per the germline V gene, CDR1 is SGHVS and CDR2 is FQNEAQ. Trimming took 3 bases from V and 0 from J, leaving 6 bases between them. The CDR3 covers 14 residues.

The chain recombines TRBV27 with TRBJ2-1; 7 bases are a match to TRBD1. Germline-derived CDR1 and CDR2 are MNHEY and SMNVEV (reference sequence). With V trimmed by 3 bases and J by 2 bases, 1 base remained unmatched. The CDR3 has 14 amino acids. The CDR3 DNA sequence: TGTGCCAGCAGTTTCGGGACAGCCTACAATGAGCAGTTCTTC. It is translated as CASSFGTAYNEQFF.

The chain carries TRBV28 and TRBJ2-7, with D possibly matching TRBD2 (6 bases). The germline V gene has CDR1 MDHEN and CDR2 SYDVKM. CDR3 length: 15 residues. V was clipped by 5 bases and J by 2 bases, with 16 bases between them. DNA of the CDR3: TGTGCCAGCAGTACTACCAGGGAGGCCCCCTACGAGCAGTACTTC. Translating gives CASSTTREAPYEQYF.

The chain joins TRBV27 to TRBJ2-7; D perhaps matches TRBD1 (7 bases). V was trimmed by 6 bases and J by 4 bases, leaving 19 bases between them. CDR3 length: 15 residues. In germline, CDR1 is MNHEY, CDR2 SMNVEV (reference sequence). CDR3 protein: CASSPTGAGGYEQYF. The CDR3 region has the DNA TGTGCCAGCAGCCCAACAGGGGCTGGGGGGTACGAGCAGTACTTC.